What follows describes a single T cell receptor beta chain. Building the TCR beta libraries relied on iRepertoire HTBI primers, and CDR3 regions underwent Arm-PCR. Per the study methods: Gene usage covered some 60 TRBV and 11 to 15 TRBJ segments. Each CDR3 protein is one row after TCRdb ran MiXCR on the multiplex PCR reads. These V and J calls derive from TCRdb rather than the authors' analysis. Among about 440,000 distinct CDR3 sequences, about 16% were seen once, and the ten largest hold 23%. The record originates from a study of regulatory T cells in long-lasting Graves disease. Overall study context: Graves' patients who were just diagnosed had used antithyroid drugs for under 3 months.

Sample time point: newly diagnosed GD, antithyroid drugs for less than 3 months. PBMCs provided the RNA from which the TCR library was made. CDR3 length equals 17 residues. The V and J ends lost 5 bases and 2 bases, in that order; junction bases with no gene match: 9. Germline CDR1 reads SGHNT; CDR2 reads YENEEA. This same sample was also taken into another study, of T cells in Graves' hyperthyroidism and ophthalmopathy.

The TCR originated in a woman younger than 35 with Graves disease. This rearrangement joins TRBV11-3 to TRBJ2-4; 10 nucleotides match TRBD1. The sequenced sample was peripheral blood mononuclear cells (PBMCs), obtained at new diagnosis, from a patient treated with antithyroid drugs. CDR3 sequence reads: CASSKRTGGGTKNIQYF. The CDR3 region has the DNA TGTGCCAGCAGCAAGAGGACAGGGGGAGGAACCAAAAACATTCAGTACTTC.